Below are 13 T cell receptor beta chains sequenced from a single sample in a study of T cells in localized non-small cell lung cancer. Assay used: immunoSEQ multiplex PCR; TCRdb lists only in-frame clones, some missing. The sample includes roughly 40,000 clones, approximately 83% seen only once; the top ten take approximately 8.6%. The sample here was PBMCs, taken before any cancer treatment. The receptors stem from a man aged 35-75 years with stage II lung adenocarcinoma.

This chain joins TRBV6-1 and TRBJ2-3, with a weak D call TRBD1 (6 bases). Trimming shortened V by 6 bases and J by 2 bases, and 9 bases separated the two germline ends. This CDR3 contains 13 residues. Germline V CDR1 and CDR2: MNHNS, SASEGT. The CDR3 nucleotides are TGTGCCAGCAGGGGGACATACACAGATACGCAGTATTTT. Protein sequence: CASRGTYTDTQYF.

This clone was recorded a few times. The gene calls are TRBV19 and TRBJ1-5; D remains unclear. V was trimmed by 5 bases and J by 2 bases, leaving 13 bases between them. Germline assignment: CDR1 LNHDA and CDR2 SQIVND (reference sequence). The CDR3 sequence is 15 residues long. The CDR3 DNA is TGTGCCAGTAGTCCTGGAAGGGAGGGCAATCAGCCCCAGCATTTT. Encoded protein: CASSPGREGNQPQHF.

The V gene is TRBV7-9, the J gene TRBJ2-7; the match to TRBD1 covers 7 bases. The germline V gene has CDR1 SEHNR and CDR2 FQNEAQ (reference sequence). The trim removed 5 bases at V and 4 bases at J, leaving 5 bases unmatched. This CDR3 comprises 13 residues. CDR3 nucleotide sequence: TGTGCCAGCAGCCCCTCGGACAGGTACGAGCAGTACTTC. This sequence encodes CASSPSDRYEQYF.

This clone was counted only a few times. V usage is TRBV23-1 and J usage is TRBJ1-5; D unclear. TRBV23-1 is an ORF for which the function is uncertain. CDR3 length: 18 amino acids. With 2 bases removed from V and 2 bases from J, the gap between germline ends came to 19 bases. The CDR3 sequence is CASSQGRTSGECNQPQHF. The CDR3 DNA sequence: TGCGCCAGCAGTCAAGGTAGGACTTCAGGCGAGTGCAATCAGCCCCAGCATTTT.

This chain uses TRBV6-1 with TRBJ1-3; no definite D call. The CDR3 is 18 residues long. From germline, CDR1 is MNHNS and CDR2 SASEGT. V was clipped by 2 bases and J by 0 bases, with 17 bases between them. The CDR3 protein is CASSEFPSLGGSGNTIYF. The CDR3 nucleotides read TGTGCCAGCAGTGAATTCCCGTCCCTAGGAGGCTCTGGAAACACCATATATTTT.

This rearrangement joins TRBV28 to TRBJ2-3, with TRBD2 identical over 11 bases. V trimming: 3 bases; J trimming: 6 bases; junction bases outside the gene matches: 5. Germline CDR1 and CDR2: MDHEN and SYDVKM. The CDR3 has 15 amino acids. The CDR3 region is CASSFVAGGPDTQYF. The CDR3 coding sequence is TGTGCCAGCAGTTTCGTAGCGGGAGGGCCGGATACGCAGTATTTT.

This clone occurred a few times. This chain uses TRBV6-1 with TRBJ2-7; 9 nucleotides match TRBD1. V gave up 10 bases and J gave up 3 bases; unmatched junction bases: 4. CDR1 MNHNS and CDR2 SASEGT come from the germline V gene. This CDR3 spans 12 amino acids. Here the CDR3 DNA reads TGTGCCATCGGACAGGGGCACTACGAGCAGTACTTC. Translation gives CAIGQGHYEQYF.

The V and J genes are TRBV5-4 and TRBJ1-6; TRBD1 aligns across 10 bases. Germline values: CDR1 SGHNT, CDR2 YYREEE (reference sequence). Germline trimming cut 4 bases from V and 7 bases from J; bases unmatched to any gene: 2. The CDR3 is made up of 14 amino acids. CDR3 sequence: CASSTGQGNSPLHF. The CDR3 nucleotides read TGTGCCAGCAGCACGGGACAGGGGAATTCACCCCTCCACTTT.

This chain connects TRBV7-9 to TRBJ1-1; tentatively, D is TRBD1 (5 bases). The CDR3 is 13 amino acids. Germline V gene sequence: CDR1 SEHNR, CDR2 FQNEAQ (reference sequence). V was shortened by 1 base and J by 11 bases, with 14 bases between the two germline ends. The CDR3 reads CASSLDWGAGAFF. The CDR3 nucleotides are TGTGCCAGCAGCTTAGATTGGGGCGCAGGGGCTTTCTTT.

As DNA, the CDR3 is TGTGCCAGCACTAAGAGAGGGACAGTTTCCTACGAGCAGTACTTC. Translation gives CASTKRGTVSYEQYF. The chain is built from TRBV2 and TRBJ2-7; 7 bases match TRBD1. The germline gives CDR1 SNHLY, CDR2 FYNNEI. The CDR3 spans 15 residues. Unmatched junction bases numbered 10, after V lost 7 bases and J lost 1 base.

V gene TRBV7-9 combines with J gene TRBJ2-7; D is unclear. Between the trimmed V and J ends, which lost 1 base and 1 base, there was a span of 8 bases. The CDR3 has 14 amino acids. Germline CDR1 reads SEHNR; CDR2 reads FQNEAQ (reference sequence). This chain's CDR3 is CASSLGRQSYEQYF. CDR3 nucleotide sequence: TGTGCCAGCAGCTTAGGCAGGCAGTCCTACGAGCAGTACTTC.

Only a few counts were recorded for this clone. The gene calls are TRBV11-2 and TRBJ2-7; 8 positions match TRBD1. Looked up from germline, CDR1 is SGHAT and CDR2 is FQNNGV. The V segment lost 5 bases and the J segment 2 bases; nucleotides outside the gene matches: 2. CDR3 size: 13 residues. CDR3 residues: CASSPGQAYEQYF. The CDR3 DNA reads as TGTGCCAGCAGCCCGGGACAGGCCTACGAGCAGTACTTC.

V is TRBV28 and J is TRBJ1-6; D ambiguous. The CDR3 consists of 13 residues. V lost 5 bases and J 7 bases, leaving 9 bases between the germline ends. Germline CDR1 is MDHEN and CDR2 is SYDVKM. This CDR3 is CASSPLGNSPLHF. CDR3 nucleotides: TGTGCCAGCAGTCCTCTCGGAAATTCACCCCTCCACTTT.